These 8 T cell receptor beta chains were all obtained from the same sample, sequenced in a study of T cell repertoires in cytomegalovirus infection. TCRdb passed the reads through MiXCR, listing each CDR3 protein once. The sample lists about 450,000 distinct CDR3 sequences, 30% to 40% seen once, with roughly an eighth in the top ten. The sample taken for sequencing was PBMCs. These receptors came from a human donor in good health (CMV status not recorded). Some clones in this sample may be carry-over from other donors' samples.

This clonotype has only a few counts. The CDR3 here is CASSAGIGAYNEQFF. CDR3 nucleotide sequence: TGTGCCAGCAGCGCAGGGATTGGTGCCTACAATGAGCAGTTCTTC. This chain links TRBV7-2 with TRBJ2-1; possibly TRBD1 for D (5 bases). Germline V gene lookup returns CDR1 SGHTA and CDR2 FQGNSA. V shed 5 bases and J shed 2 bases, with 13 bases lying between them. The CDR3 runs 15 residues.

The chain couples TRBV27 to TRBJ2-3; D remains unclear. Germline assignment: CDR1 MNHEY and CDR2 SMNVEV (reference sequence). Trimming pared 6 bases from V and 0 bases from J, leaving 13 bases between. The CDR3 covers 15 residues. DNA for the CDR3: TGTGCCAGCAGCGATCTAGGGTTTAGCACAGATACGCAGTATTTT. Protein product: CASSDLGFSTDTQYF.

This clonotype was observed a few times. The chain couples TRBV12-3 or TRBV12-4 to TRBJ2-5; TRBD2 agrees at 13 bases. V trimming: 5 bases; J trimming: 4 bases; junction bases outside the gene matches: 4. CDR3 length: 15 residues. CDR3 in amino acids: CASSAGLAGRETQYF. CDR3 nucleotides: TGTGCCAGCAGTGCGGGACTAGCGGGGAGAGAGACCCAGTACTTC.

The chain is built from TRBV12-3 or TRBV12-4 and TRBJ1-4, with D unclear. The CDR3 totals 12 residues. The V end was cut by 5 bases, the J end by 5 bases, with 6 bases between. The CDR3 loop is CASSDPNEKLFF. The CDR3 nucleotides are TGTGCCAGCAGTGACCCGAATGAAAAACTGTTTTTT.

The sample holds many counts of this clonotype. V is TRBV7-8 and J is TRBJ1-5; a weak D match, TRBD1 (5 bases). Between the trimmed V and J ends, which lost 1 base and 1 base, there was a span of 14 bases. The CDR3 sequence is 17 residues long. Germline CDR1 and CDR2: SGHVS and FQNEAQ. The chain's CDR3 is CASSLEAGGGSNQPQHF. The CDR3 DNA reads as TGTGCCAGCAGCTTAGAGGCTGGGGGTGGCAGCAATCAGCCCCAGCATTTT.

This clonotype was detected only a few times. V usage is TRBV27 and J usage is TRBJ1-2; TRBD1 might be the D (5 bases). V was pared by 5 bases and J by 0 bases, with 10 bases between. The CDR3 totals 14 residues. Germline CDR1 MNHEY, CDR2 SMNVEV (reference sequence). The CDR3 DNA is TGTGCCAGCAGTGGGGGACCTGCTAACTATGGCTACACCTTC. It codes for CASSGGPANYGYTF.

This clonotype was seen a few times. As DNA, the CDR3 is TGTGCCAGCAGCTTTGGAGACAGGACGTACGAGCAGTACTTC. Translating gives CASSFGDRTYEQYF. V gene TRBV7-8 combines with J gene TRBJ2-7, with a tentative D call TRBD1 (6 bases). The CDR3 covers 14 residues. The germline V gene encodes CDR1 SGHVS and CDR2 FQNEAQ. V lost 3 bases and J 4 bases, leaving 13 bases between the germline ends.

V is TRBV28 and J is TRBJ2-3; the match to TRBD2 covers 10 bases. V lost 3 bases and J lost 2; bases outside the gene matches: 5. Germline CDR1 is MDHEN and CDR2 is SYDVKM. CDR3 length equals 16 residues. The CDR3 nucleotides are TGTGCCAGCAGTTTGATACTAGCGGGGAACACAGATACGCAGTATTTT. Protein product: CASSLILAGNTDTQYF.